The source of this T cell receptor (beta chain) is a study of CD8 T cells in ankylosing spondylitis. The CDR3 runs 15 residues. Germline V gives CDR1 SNHLY, CDR2 FYNNEI. V lost 3 bases and J 3 bases, leaving 14 bases between the germline ends. In this sample, this clonotype turned up many times. Its antigen is unidentified. With molecular barcodes, quantitative 5'-RACE was used to make the TCR beta libraries. A single record per CDR3 protein comes from TCRdb applying MiXCR to the 5' RACE reads. This table holds some 220,000 distinct CDR3 sequences, about 10% found once. Findings and caveats of the study: Blood from ankylosing spondylitis patients appeared to carry a characteristic roughly 8-variant TCR beta motif. Peripheral blood held disease-linked clones only at relatively low frequency, and these were CD8+. Matched ankylosing spondylitis synovial fluid reportedly showed significant enrichment of disease-linked clones.

Sequenced material: blood, either unsorted or a sorted T cell fraction (not recorded which). The rearrangement joins TRBV2 to TRBJ1-1, with TRBD1 as a possible D gene (5 bases). The clonotype was recovered from a male donor with ankylosing spondylitis or in good health (not recorded which). In nucleotides, the CDR3 is TGTGCCAGCAGTGAGCCGGAAGGGGTCGACACTGAAGCTTTCTTT. It codes for CASSEPEGVDTEAFF.